This TCR beta chain was profiled in a study of blood T cell repertoires in COVID-19. The length of the CDR3 is 14 residues. With 5 bases clipped from V and 11 bases from J, the junction kept 17 bases outside the gene matches. CDR1 is GTSNPN and CDR2 is SVGIG in the germline V gene (reference sequence). Produced via immunoSEQ multiplex PCR; TCRdb's table is partial and in-frame only. Of 120,000 or so clones listed, 70% to 80% were seen once; the top ten hold around 6.6%. The rearrangement uses TRBV30 and TRBJ1-1; TRBD1 agrees at 7 bases. Sequenced input: peripheral blood. This TCR was sampled from a man in his 70s with acute or convalescent COVID-19. The CDR3 bases are TGTGCCTGGTCAAATGGGGGACAGACCCGATGGGCTTTCTTT. Translation gives CAWSNGGQTRWAFF.